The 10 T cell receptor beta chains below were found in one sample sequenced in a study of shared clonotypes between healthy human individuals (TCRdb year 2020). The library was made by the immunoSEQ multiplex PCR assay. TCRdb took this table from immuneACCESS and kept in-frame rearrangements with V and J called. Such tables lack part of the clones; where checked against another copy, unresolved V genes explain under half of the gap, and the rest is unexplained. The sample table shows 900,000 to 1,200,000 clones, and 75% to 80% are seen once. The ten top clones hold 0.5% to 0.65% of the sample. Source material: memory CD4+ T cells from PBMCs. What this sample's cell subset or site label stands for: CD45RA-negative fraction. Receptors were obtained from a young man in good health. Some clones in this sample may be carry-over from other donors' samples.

CDR3 region: CASRPQGWETQYF. For the CDR3, the DNA is TGTGCCAGCAGGCCACAGGGGTGGGAGACCCAGTACTTC. J is TRBJ2-5 and V is TRBV25-1; 7 bases are shared with TRBD1. Germline V gene data show CDR1 as MGHDK and CDR2 as SYGVNS. The CDR3 totals 13 residues. Trimming at V came to 6 bases and at J to 5 bases, leaving 6 bases not matched to a gene. The full variable domain, its missing parts supplied by reference TRBV25-1 and TRBJ2-5, is EADIYQTPRYLVIGTGKKITLECSQTMGHDKMYWYQQDPGMELHLIHYSYGVNSTEKGDLSSESTVSRIRTEHFPLTLESARPSHTSQYLCASRPQGWETQYFGPGTRLLVL.

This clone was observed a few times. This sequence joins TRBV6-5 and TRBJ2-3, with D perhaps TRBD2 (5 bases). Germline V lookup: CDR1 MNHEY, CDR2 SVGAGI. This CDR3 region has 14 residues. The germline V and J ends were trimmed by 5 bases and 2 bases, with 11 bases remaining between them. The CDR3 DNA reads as TGTGCCAGCAGTCCACTAGATTACACAGATACGCAGTATTTT. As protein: CASSPLDYTDTQYF.

The CDR3 region has the DNA TGTGCCAGCAGCCCCCGGAGGGGGGGCGATCCGCCCGGGGAGCTGTTTTTT. Encoded protein: CASSPRRGGDPPGELFF. The chain uses TRBV7-6 and TRBJ2-2; D is possibly TRBD2 (7 bases). Trimming cost V 5 bases and J 6 bases, with 22 bases left between them. Germline V gives CDR1 SGHVS, CDR2 FNYEAQ. The CDR3 extends over 17 amino acids. Supplemented by reference TRBV7-6 and TRBJ2-2, the full variable domain reads GAGVSQSPRYKVTKRGQDVALRCDPISGHVSLYWYRQALGQGPEFLTYFNYEAQQDKSGLPNDRFSAERPEGSISTLTIQRTEQRDSAMYRCASSPRRGGDPPGELFFGEGSRLTVL.

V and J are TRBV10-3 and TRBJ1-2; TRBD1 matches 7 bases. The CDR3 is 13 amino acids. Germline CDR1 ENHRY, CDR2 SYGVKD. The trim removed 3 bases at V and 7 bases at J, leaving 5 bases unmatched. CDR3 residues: CAISDGAGGGYTF. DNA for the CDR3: TGTGCCATCAGTGACGGGGCAGGGGGTGGCTACACCTTC.

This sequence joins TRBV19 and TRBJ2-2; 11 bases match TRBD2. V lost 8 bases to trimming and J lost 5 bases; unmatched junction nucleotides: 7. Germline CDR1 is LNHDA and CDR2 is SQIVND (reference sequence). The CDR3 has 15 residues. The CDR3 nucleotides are TGTGCCAGTGATAGCGGGAGGGCCGTTACCGGGGAGCTGTTTTTT. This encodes CASDSGRAVTGELFF.

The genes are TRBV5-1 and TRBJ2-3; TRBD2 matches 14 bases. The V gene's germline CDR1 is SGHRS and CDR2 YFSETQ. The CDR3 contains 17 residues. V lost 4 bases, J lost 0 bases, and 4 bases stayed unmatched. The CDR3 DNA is TGCGCCAGCAGCACAGGGACTAGCGGGGGAAGCACAGATACGCAGTATTTT. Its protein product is CASSTGTSGGSTDTQYF.

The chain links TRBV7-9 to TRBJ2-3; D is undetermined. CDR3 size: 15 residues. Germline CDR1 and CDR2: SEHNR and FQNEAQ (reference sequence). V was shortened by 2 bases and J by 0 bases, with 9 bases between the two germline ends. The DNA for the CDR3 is TGTGCCAGCAGCTTATCTTTGATCAGCACAGATACGCAGTATTTT. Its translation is CASSLSLISTDTQYF.

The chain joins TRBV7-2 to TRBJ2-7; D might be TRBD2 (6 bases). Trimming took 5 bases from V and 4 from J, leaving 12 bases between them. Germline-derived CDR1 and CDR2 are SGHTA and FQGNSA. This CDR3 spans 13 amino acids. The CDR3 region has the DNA TGTGCCAGCAGCATCACCGGGACTTACGAGCAGTACTTC. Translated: CASSITGTYEQYF.

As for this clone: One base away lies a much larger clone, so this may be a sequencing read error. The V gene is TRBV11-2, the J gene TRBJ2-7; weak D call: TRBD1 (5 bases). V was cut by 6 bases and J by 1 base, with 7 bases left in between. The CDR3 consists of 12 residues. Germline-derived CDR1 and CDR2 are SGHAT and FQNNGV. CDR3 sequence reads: CASSQGSYEQYF. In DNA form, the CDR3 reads TGTGCCAGCAGTCAGGGTTCCTACGAGCAGTACTTC.

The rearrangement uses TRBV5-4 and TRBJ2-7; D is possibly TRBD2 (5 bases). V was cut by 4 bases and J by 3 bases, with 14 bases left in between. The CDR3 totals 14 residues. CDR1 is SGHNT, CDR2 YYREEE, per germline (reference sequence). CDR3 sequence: CASSLTVGSYEQYF. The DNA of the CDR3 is TGTGCCAGCAGCCTCACGGTGGGGAGCTACGAGCAGTACTTC. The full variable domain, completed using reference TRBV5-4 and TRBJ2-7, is ETGVTQSPTHLIKTRGQQVTLRCSSQSGHNTVSWYQQALGQGPQFIFQYYREEENGRGNFPPRFSGLQFPNYSSELNVNALELDDSALYLCASSLTVGSYEQYFGPGTRLTVT.